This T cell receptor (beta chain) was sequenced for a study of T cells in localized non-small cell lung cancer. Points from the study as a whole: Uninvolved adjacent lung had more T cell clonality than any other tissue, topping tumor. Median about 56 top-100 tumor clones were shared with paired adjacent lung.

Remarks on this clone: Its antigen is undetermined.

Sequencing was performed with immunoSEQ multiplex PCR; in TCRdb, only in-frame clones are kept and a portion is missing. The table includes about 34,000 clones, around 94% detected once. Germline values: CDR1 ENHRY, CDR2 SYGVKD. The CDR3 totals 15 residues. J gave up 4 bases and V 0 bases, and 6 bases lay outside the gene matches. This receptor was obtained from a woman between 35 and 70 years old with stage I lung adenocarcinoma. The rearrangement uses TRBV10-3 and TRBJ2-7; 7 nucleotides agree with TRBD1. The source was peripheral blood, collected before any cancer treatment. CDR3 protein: CAISESMGQFYEQYF. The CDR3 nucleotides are TGTGCCATCAGTGAGTCGATGGGACAGTTTTACGAGCAGTACTTC.